By frequency in the sample, the clone carrying this T cell receptor (beta chain) is medium-sized. Its antigen is as yet unknown. Treatment meaning: roughly 10-day PBMC culture with coronavirus spike peptide pools or control peptides (ViraFEST assay). Gathering of the CD4+ T cells, from the unexposed donor, took place before the COVID-19 pandemic (2011-2018). Culture of two million PBMCs per well took place with about 9.8 IU/ml IL-2 and 9.5 to 10 ug/ml peptide pools. This entry is derived from a study of vaccination and CD4 T cells after COVID-19. General study findings and limits: No early post-infection timepoints were studied, and convalescent patients studied were relatively few.

An Oncomine TCR Beta short-read assay was used to sequence the DNA from cultured CD4+ T cells. Extraction of genomic DNA was performed on cultured CD4+ T cells. TCRdb fed the PCR reads into MiXCR, producing one record per CDR3 protein. The data contain roughly 6,700 distinct CDR3 sequences, 33% of them seen just once; the ten biggest clones take up around 38%. Germline loops: CDR1 LGHDT, CDR2 YNNKEL (reference sequence). Unmatched junction bases numbered 3, after V lost 1 base and J lost 3 bases. This CDR3 is built from 15 residues. Source material: CD4+ T cells from blood, cultured in vitro. The chain uses TRBV3-1 and TRBJ2-1, with TRBD2 identical over 7 bases. This receptor was identified in a human donor in good health. CDR3 amino acids: CASSQAREYYNEQFF. The DNA for the CDR3 is TGTGCCAGCAGCCAAGCGCGGGAGTACTACAATGAGCAGTTCTTC.